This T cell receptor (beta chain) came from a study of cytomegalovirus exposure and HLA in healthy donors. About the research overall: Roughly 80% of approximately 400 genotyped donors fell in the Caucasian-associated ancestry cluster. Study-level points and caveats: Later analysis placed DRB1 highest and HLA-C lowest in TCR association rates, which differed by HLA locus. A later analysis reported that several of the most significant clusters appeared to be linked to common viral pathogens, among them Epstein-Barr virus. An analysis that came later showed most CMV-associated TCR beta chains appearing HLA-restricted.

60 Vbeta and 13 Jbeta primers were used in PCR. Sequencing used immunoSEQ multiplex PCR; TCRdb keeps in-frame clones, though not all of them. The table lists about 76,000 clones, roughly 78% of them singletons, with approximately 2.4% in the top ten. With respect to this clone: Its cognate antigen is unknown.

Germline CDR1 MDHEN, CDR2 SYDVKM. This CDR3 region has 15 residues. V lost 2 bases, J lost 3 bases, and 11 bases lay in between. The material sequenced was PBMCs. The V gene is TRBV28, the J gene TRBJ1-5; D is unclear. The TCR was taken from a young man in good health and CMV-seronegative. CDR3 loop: CASSLLDGNNQPQHF. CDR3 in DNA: TGTGCCAGCAGTTTACTCGACGGGAACAATCAGCCCCAGCATTTT. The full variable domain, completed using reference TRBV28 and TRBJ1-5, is DVKVTQSSRYLVKRTGEKVFLECVQDMDHENMFWYRQDPGLGLRLIYFSYDVKMKEKGDIPEGYSVSREKKERFSLILESASTNQTSMYLCASSLLDGNNQPQHFGDGTRLSIL.